Listed below are T cell receptor beta chains from one sample, sequenced in a study of regulatory T cells in long-lasting Graves disease. In TCRdb, the multiplex PCR reads were re-called with MiXCR into one record per CDR3 protein. The sample gives 350,000 to 500,000 distinct CDR3 sequences, around 15% of which show up once; about 10% is in the top ten. This sample was shared with a second study, whose subject was T cells in Graves' hyperthyroidism and ophthalmopathy.

Source: peripheral blood mononuclear cells (PBMCs), taken at new diagnosis, from a patient treated with antithyroid drugs. These receptors came from a woman in her 30s with Graves disease. The CDR3 runs from the conserved cysteine through the conserved F or W. A D gene is named only where the DNA matches it firmly. Clone size is shown for a subset of rows, as once, few, many or a class of expanded clone.

>NA|NA|TRBV11-2|TRBJ2-3
CASSRTHTDTQYF
TGTGCCAGTAGTCGGACACACACAGATACGCAGTATTTT
>NA|many|TRBV12-3/TRBV12-4|TRBJ1-1
CASSLRGPEAFF
TGTGCCAGCAGCTTACGTGGGCCTGAAGCTTTCTTT
>TRBD1|many|TRBV12-3/TRBV12-4|TRBJ1-5
CASSLDRGDQPQHF
TGTGCCAGCAGCCTAGACAGGGGAGATCAGCCCCAGCATTTT
>NA|many|TRBV7-9|TRBJ1-2
CASSLAQGNRESSGYTF
TGTGCCAGCAGCTTAGCGCAGGGGAACAGGGAGAGCTCTGGCTACACCTTC
>TRBD2|many|TRBV2|TRBJ2-7
CASSSGSPSYEQYF
TGTGCCAGCAGTAGCGGGAGCCCCTCCTACGAGCAGTACTTC
>NA|few|TRBV5-1|TRBJ2-7
CASSGITYEQYF
TGCGCCAGCAGCGGTATTACCTACGAGCAGTACTTC
>TRBD2|many|TRBV7-9|TRBJ2-3
CASSSWNGGSNRADTQYF
TGTGCCAGCAGCTCGTGGAACGGCGGGAGTAATAGAGCAGATACGCAGTATTTT
>NA|many|TRBV27|TRBJ1-1
CASGFPPGMNTEAFF
TGTGCCAGCGGGTTCCCCCCGGGGATGAACACTGAAGCTTTCTTT
>NA|few|TRBV29-1|TRBJ1-2
CSVRAGNGYTF
TGCAGCGTTCGGGCCGGGAATGGCTACACCTTC
>NA|many|TRBV2|TRBJ1-2
CASSPGQVYGYTF
TGTGCCAGCAGTCCGGGACAAGTCTATGGCTACACCTTC
>NA|NA|TRBV7-9|TRBJ1-2
CASGRGGRDYGYTF
TGTGCCAGCGGGAGGGGGGGGCGCGACTATGGCTACACCTTC
>TRBD1|few|TRBV7-3|TRBJ2-5
CASSLIGQEETQYF
TGTGCCAGCAGCTTAATAGGACAGGAAGAGACCCAGTACTTC
>NA|many|TRBV7-8|TRBJ2-2
CASSLRGSNTGELFF
TGTGCCAGCAGCTTGCGCGGTTCGAACACCGGGGAGCTGTTTTTT
>NA|few|TRBV6-2/TRBV6-3|TRBJ2-4
CASSYRGFRIAKNIQYF
TGTGCCAGCAGTTACCGAGGGTTCCGTATAGCCAAAAACATTCAGTACTTC
>NA|NA|TRBV12-3/TRBV12-4|TRBJ1-3
CASTVWDTIGNTIYF
TGTGCCAGCACAGTCTGGGACACAATTGGAAACACCATATATTTT
>TRBD1|NA|TRBV14|TRBJ2-7
CASSDTGQGIYEQYF
TGTGCCAGCAGTGATACGGGACAGGGGATCTACGAGCAGTACTTC
>NA|many|TRBV27|TRBJ2-5
CASSLGAGRGALKETQYF
TGTGCCAGCAGTTTAGGGGCGGGCAGGGGCGCACTCAAAGAGACCCAGTACTTC